A selection of T cell receptor beta chains follows, all from one sample in a study of naive and memory T cell subsets. Each CDR3 protein gets one entry after TCRdb re-called the UMI-ligation and nested PCR reads with MiXCR. The data show 150,000 or so distinct CDR3 sequences, approximately 15% seen once. The sequencing sample was made of naive CD4+ T cells from blood. These receptor sequences come from a human donor in good health. The CDR3 runs from the conserved cysteine through the conserved F or W. The D gene is left open where the match is weak. Part of the rows lack a size; the others show once, few, many or a class for expanded clones.

TRBV6-2/TRBV6-3	TRBD1	.	TRBJ2-7	CASRLIQGSYEQYF	TGTGCCAGCAGACTAATACAGGGGTCCTACGAGCAGTACTTC
TRBV7-2	TRBD1	.	TRBJ1-6	CASSLQGVVNSPLHF	TGTGCCAGCAGCTTACAGGGGGTGGTTAATTCACCCCTCCACTTT
TRBV7-2	TRBD2	.	TRBJ2-1	CASSPRVAGGPSYNEQFF	TGTGCCAGCAGCCCTAGGGTAGCGGGAGGACCCTCCTACAATGAGCAGTTCTTC
TRBV7-2	.	.	TRBJ2-7	CASSLAWGSGYEQYF	TGTGCCAGCAGCTTAGCGTGGGGATCGGGGTACGAGCAGTACTTC
TRBV4-1	.	.	TRBJ2-5	CASSQARGETQYF	TGCGCCAGCAGCCAAGCCAGGGGCGAGACCCAGTACTTC
TRBV3-1	.	.	TRBJ2-1	CASGRDSNNEQFF	TGTGCCAGCGGGCGGGACTCCAACAATGAGCAGTTCTTC
TRBV20-1	TRBD2	.	TRBJ2-3	CSASDPLAGYTDTQYF	TGCAGTGCTAGTGACCCACTAGCGGGATACACAGATACGCAGTATTTT
TRBV7-9	.	.	TRBJ2-7	CASSLDGHPGPEQYF	TGTGCCAGCAGCTTAGATGGACACCCGGGGCCCGAGCAGTACTTC
TRBV12-3/TRBV12-4	TRBD1	few	TRBJ1-2	CASSLGQPLGYTF	TGTGCCAGCAGTCTGGGACAGCCCTTAGGCTACACCTTC
TRBV6-6	TRBD1	few	TRBJ1-5	CASSATTGNQPQHF	TGTGCCAGCAGTGCAACGACAGGGAATCAGCCCCAGCATTTT
TRBV7-9	.	.	TRBJ1-1	CASSRTENTEAFF	TGTGCCAGCAGCCGGACCGAGAACACTGAAGCTTTCTTT
TRBV20-1	.	few	TRBJ2-7	CSARAFGRLSYEQYF	TGCAGTGCTAGAGCCTTCGGACGGCTAAGCTACGAGCAGTACTTC
TRBV19	.	.	TRBJ2-2	CASSIGDGIVNTGELFF	TGTGCCAGTAGTATAGGTGACGGGATCGTGAACACCGGGGAGCTGTTTTTT
TRBV12-3/TRBV12-4	TRBD2	few	TRBJ2-1	CASSLSGNREQFF	TGTGCCAGCAGTCTTAGCGGGAACCGTGAGCAGTTCTTC
TRBV29-1	TRBD2	.	TRBJ2-5	CSVHGGAGGPETQYF	TGCAGCGTCCACGGCGGGGCGGGAGGCCCGGAGACCCAGTACTTC
TRBV7-2	.	few	TRBJ2-1	CASSLRSVLVHEQFF	TGTGCCAGCAGCTTAAGGTCGGTACTAGTTCATGAGCAGTTCTTC
TRBV6-5	TRBD1	many	TRBJ2-1	CASSPQGASYNEQFF	TGTGCCAGCAGCCCACAGGGGGCCTCCTACAATGAGCAGTTCTTC
TRBV29-1	.	few	TRBJ2-2	CSVEKGGTGELFF	TGCAGCGTTGAGAAGGGGGGCACCGGGGAGCTGTTTTTT
TRBV20-1	TRBD1	.	TRBJ1-5	CSATGTGGGPWGNQPQHF	TGCAGTGCAACAGGGACAGGGGGAGGGCCTTGGGGCAATCAGCCCCAGCATTTT
TRBV13	TRBD2	.	TRBJ2-2	CASSLLVRTSGRPDTGELFF	TGTGCCAGCAGCTTACTCGTCCGGACTAGCGGGAGGCCAGACACCGGGGAGCTGTTTTTT
TRBV7-2	.	few	TRBJ1-2	CASSLDSRPSYGYTF	TGTGCCAGCAGCTTAGATTCTCGGCCCTCCTATGGCTACACCTTC
TRBV20-1	.	.	TRBJ2-7	CSARVARQGYEQYF	TGCAGTGCTAGAGTAGCTAGGCAGGGGTACGAGCAGTACTTC
TRBV6-6	.	few	TRBJ2-3	CASSPPQGDTQYF	TGTGCCAGCAGCCCCCCCCAGGGAGATACGCAGTATTTT
TRBV12-3/TRBV12-4	.	many	TRBJ1-1	CASSFQVLNTEAFF	TGTGCCAGCAGTTTTCAGGTATTGAACACTGAAGCTTTCTTT
TRBV5-1	.	.	TRBJ2-7	CASRWASHSYEQYF	TGCGCCAGCAGATGGGCCAGTCACTCCTACGAGCAGTACTTC
TRBV7-6	.	many	TRBJ2-1	CASSPSGNEQFF	TGTGCCAGCAGCCCCAGTGGCAATGAGCAGTTCTTC
TRBV7-2	TRBD1	few	TRBJ2-3	CASSLGQGASDTQYF	TGTGCCAGCAGCCTCGGACAGGGGGCTTCCGATACGCAGTATTTT
TRBV29-1	TRBD1	.	TRBJ2-2	CSVRGQGASGELFF	TGCAGCGTACGGGGACAGGGGGCATCCGGGGAGCTGTTTTTT
TRBV20-1	.	few	TRBJ1-1	CSASRGSDTEAFF	TGCAGTGCCAGTAGGGGGTCGGACACTGAAGCTTTCTTT
TRBV24-1	.	.	TRBJ2-7	CATSDSGPSYEQYF	TGTGCCACCAGTGATAGCGGGCCCTCCTACGAGCAGTACTTC
TRBV13	.	few	TRBJ2-1	CASSLQQSYNEQFF	TGTGCCAGCAGCTTGCAGCAGAGCTACAATGAGCAGTTCTTC
TRBV6-6	.	.	TRBJ2-7	CASSYSAGVSYEQYF	TGTGCCAGCAGTTACTCAGCAGGGGTCTCCTACGAGCAGTACTTC
TRBV14	TRBD2	many	TRBJ2-1	CASSPRSPGPSGNEQFF	TGTGCCAGCAGCCCGAGGTCCCCCGGGCCTAGCGGGAATGAGCAGTTCTTC
TRBV18	.	many	TRBJ2-1	CASSPNRDSYNEQFF	TGTGCCAGCTCACCAAACCGGGACTCCTACAATGAGCAGTTCTTC
TRBV4-1	.	.	TRBJ2-3	CASSQGSGTDTQYF	TGCGCCAGCAGCCAGGGGTCTGGCACAGATACGCAGTATTTT
TRBV24-1	.	.	TRBJ1-1	CATSEPRDTKGAFF	TGTGCCACCAGTGAGCCGCGGGACACAAAAGGAGCTTTCTTT
TRBV3-1	TRBD2	.	TRBJ2-2	CASSQALAGLTGELFF	TGTGCCAGCAGCCAAGCACTAGCGGGATTAACCGGGGAGCTGTTTTTT
TRBV7-3	.	.	TRBJ2-6	CASSPYHGRNSGANVLTF	TGTGCCAGCAGCCCCTACCATGGACGGAACTCTGGGGCCAACGTCCTGACTTTC
TRBV27	.	.	TRBJ2-7	CASSLLRSSFGSEQYF	TGTGCCAGCAGTTTATTGAGGTCCTCTTTTGGGAGCGAGCAGTACTTC
TRBV29-1	.	.	TRBJ2-1	CSVGGGPSSYNEQFF	TGCAGCGTTGGGGGCGGACCGAGCTCCTACAATGAGCAGTTCTTC
TRBV7-2	TRBD1	few	TRBJ2-5	CASSPRQGARETQYF	TGTGCCAGCAGCCCCCGACAGGGGGCAAGGGAGACCCAGTACTTC
TRBV7-8	.	few	TRBJ1-4	CASSLKLRGSGGEKLFF	TGTGCCAGCAGCTTAAAGTTGCGTGGCTCCGGCGGTGAAAAACTGTTTTTT
TRBV12-3/TRBV12-4	TRBD2	many	TRBJ2-7	CASSDNSGTWYEQYF	TGTGCCAGCAGTGATAATAGCGGGACTTGGTACGAGCAGTACTTC
TRBV9	TRBD2	few	TRBJ2-7	CASSPPGLAGSYEQYF	TGTGCCAGCAGCCCCCCTGGACTAGCGGGGAGCTACGAGCAGTACTTC
TRBV5-6	.	.	TRBJ2-1	CASSATLTGTSFF	TGTGCCAGCAGCGCTACTTTAACCGGGACATCGTTCTTC
TRBV4-1	TRBD2	.	TRBJ2-7	CASSQDLSGSTYEQYF	TGCGCCAGCAGCCAAGATCTTAGCGGGAGCACCTACGAGCAGTACTTC
TRBV9	.	.	TRBJ2-7	CASSVGQGNYEQYF	TGTGCCAGCAGCGTAGGGCAGGGAAATTACGAGCAGTACTTC
TRBV7-9	TRBD2	.	TRBJ2-1	CASSSLRERELTYNEQFF	TGTGCCAGCAGCTCCCTACGGGAGCGGGAGTTGACCTACAATGAGCAGTTCTTC
TRBV5-6	.	many	TRBJ2-2	CASSLLAVTGELFF	TGTGCCAGCAGCTTGCTGGCGGTCACCGGGGAGCTGTTTTTT
TRBV29-1	.	.	TRBJ1-2	CSVESRNYGYTF	TGCAGCGTTGAATCTAGGAACTATGGCTACACCTTC
TRBV20-1	.	many	TRBJ2-5	CSAREETQYF	TGCAGTGCTAGAGAAGAGACCCAGTACTTC
TRBV10-3	.	.	TRBJ1-1	CAISESEGHEAFF	TGTGCCATCAGTGAGTCGGAAGGGCATGAAGCTTTCTTT
TRBV20-1	.	.	TRBJ1-1	CSARDVRRDTEAFF	TGCAGTGCTAGAGATGTGCGAAGGGACACTGAAGCTTTCTTT
TRBV10-3	TRBD1	.	TRBJ2-2	CAISGTGAPGELFF	TGTGCCATCAGTGGGACAGGGGCCCCCGGGGAGCTGTTTTTT
TRBV7-8	TRBD1	few	TRBJ1-2	CASSRNRGNGYTF	TGTGCCAGCAGCCGAAACAGGGGCAATGGCTACACCTTC
TRBV20-1	.	.	TRBJ1-4	CSTTRPLGTNEKLFF	TGCAGCACTACGAGGCCCCTGGGCACTAATGAAAAACTGTTTTTT
TRBV30	.	.	TRBJ2-3	CAWSKGGSIRSTDTQYF	TGTGCCTGGTCCAAAGGGGGGTCAATTCGTAGCACAGATACGCAGTATTTT